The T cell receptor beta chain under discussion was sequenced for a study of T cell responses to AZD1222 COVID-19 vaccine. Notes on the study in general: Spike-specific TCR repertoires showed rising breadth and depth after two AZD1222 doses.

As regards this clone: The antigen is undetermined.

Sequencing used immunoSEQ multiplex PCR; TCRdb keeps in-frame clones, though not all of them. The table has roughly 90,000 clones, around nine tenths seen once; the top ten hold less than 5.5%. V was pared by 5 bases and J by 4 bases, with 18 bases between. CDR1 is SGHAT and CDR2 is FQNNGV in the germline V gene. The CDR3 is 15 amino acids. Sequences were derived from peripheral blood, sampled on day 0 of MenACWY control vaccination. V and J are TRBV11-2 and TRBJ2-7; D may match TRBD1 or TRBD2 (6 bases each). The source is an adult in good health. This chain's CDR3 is CASSTQQGGGYEQYF. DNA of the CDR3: TGTGCCAGCAGCACGCAACAGGGAGGTGGGTACGAGCAGTACTTC. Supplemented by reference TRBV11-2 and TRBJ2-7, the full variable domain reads EAGVAQSPRYKIIEKRQSVAFWCNPISGHATLYWYQQILGQGPKLLIQFQNNGVVDDSQLPKDRFSAERLKGVDSTLKIQPAKLEDSAVYLCASSTQQGGGYEQYFGPGTRLTVT.